This entry is about one TCR beta chain. The method was immunoSEQ multiplex PCR; TCRdb's version includes in-frame clones alone and lacks a portion of them. Among roughly 400,000 clones listed, roughly 87% were seen once. This sample is drawn from a study of blood T cell repertoires in COVID-19. Study at large: Some COVID-19 samples were acute and others convalescent; all came from the United States, Italy and Spain.

The study drew participants aged about 18 to 90 years from some 24 US areas. Participants were placed into cohorts based on the clinical history they reported. The receptor was derived from a man aged 18 to 30 who had recovered from COVID-19. Sequencing was done on a sample of PBMCs or T cells enriched from blood (not recorded which).

The CDR3 DNA follows: TGTGCCAGCAGCCCGGCCGGGAGCGGCTACACCTTC. Amino acid sequence: CASSPAGSGYTF. The chain is built from TRBV5-4 and TRBJ1-2; D not resolved. CDR1 and CDR2 (germline): SGHNT, YYREEE (reference sequence). The ends were cut back, 4 bases at V and 8 bases at J, with 12 bases in the middle. The CDR3 length is 12 residues.